The present TCR beta chain was sequenced within a study of T-cell memory formation after mild COVID-19. Germline CDR1 SQVTM, CDR2 ANQGSEA. V lost 4 bases and J 0 bases, leaving 9 bases between the germline ends. This CDR3 region has 13 residues. This clonotype showed up just a few times. Antigen: not known. Study-level findings and limits: Within pre-infection memory, some responding clones were found, suggesting cross-reactive memory joined.

TCRdb re-called the 5' RACE reads with MiXCR, one entry per CDR3 protein. The sample has approximately 240,000 distinct CDR3 sequences, 16% seen once. Source material: PBMCs or a T cell subset sorted from them (not recorded which). This sequence joins TRBV29-1 and TRBJ1-1; D is unclear. This clonotype originated in a man aged 18 to 30 who had mild COVID-19 (a few samples of this study predate the infection). Cell type and time point are not known. CDR3 DNA sequence: TGCAGCGTTGGTCGTTTGCTGAACACTGAAGCTTTCTTT. Amino acid sequence: CSVGRLLNTEAFF.